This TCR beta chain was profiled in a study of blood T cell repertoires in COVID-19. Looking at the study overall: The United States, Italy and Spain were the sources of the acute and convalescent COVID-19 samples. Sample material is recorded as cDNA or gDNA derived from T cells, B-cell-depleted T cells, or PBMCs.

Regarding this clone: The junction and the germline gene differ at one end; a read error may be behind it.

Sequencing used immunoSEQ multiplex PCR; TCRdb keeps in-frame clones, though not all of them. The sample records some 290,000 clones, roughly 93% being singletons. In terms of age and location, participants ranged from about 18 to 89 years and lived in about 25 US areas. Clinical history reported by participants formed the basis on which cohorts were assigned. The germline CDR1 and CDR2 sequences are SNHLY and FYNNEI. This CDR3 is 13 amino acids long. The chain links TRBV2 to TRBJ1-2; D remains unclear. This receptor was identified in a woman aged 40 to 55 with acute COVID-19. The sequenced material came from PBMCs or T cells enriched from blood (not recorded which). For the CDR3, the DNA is TGTGCCAGCAGCGAAGGAGGGCTCCCAGGCTACACCTTC. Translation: CASSEGGLPGYTF. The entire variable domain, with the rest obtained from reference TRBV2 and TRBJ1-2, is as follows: EPEVTQTPSHQVTQMGQEVILRCVPISNHLYFYWYRQILGQKVEFLVSFYNNEISEKSEIFDDQFSVERPDGSNFTLKIRSTKLEDSAMYFCASSEGGLPGYTFGSGTRLTVV.